A selection of T cell receptor beta chains follows, all from one sample in a study of graft-versus-host responses after intestinal transplantation. These TCRs' antigens remain unknown. Only in-frame clones appear in the TCRdb table, and some are missing; sequencing was by immunoSEQ multiplex PCR. This repertoire shows around 100,000 clones, roughly nine tenths found once; its top ten account for 0.95%. The sequences come from unstimulated CD4+ T cells sorted from spleen or lymph node cells, collected before transplant. The receptors stem from a human donor who was the organ donor for an intestinal transplant. The CDR3 runs from the conserved cysteine through the conserved F or W. Size tells how often a clone was seen (once, few, many) or the class of an expanded clone, and some rows leave it out.

clone_size,v_call,cdr3_aa
NA,TRBV5-5,CASTDSSSTDTQYF
NA,TRBV30,CAHKWGDTEAFF
once,TRBV11-2,CASSLSTGGTEAFF
NA,TRBV19,CASIARGWGTPQHF
NA,TRBV6-6,CASSQTSAGTDTQYF
NA,TRBV7-6,CASSSTGTPWGEQFF
NA,TRBV6-5,CASSYLQGSDGYTF
NA,TRBV9,CASSGRGPVKLGYGYTF
NA,TRBV7-9,CASSLGGGIDIQYF
once,TRBV5-6,CASSSSVTFYNEQFF
once,TRBV15,CATSRDFAGGPTYNEQFF
NA,TRBV7-8,CASSFAPPGTGFAGANVLTF
NA,TRBV30,CAWSGSDREEPYNSPLHF
NA,TRBV10-2,CATGDRDYEQYF
NA,TRBV9,CASSPGLLAGAQGSKNIQYF
NA,TRBV30,CAWTGGSNQPQHF
NA,TRBV18,CASSEGSRTEAFF
NA,TRBV19,CASSIELRGHPSVF